The sequence of this T cell receptor (beta chain) was determined in a study of cytomegalovirus exposure and HLA in healthy donors. This clone was observed once. The PCR used 60 Vbeta and 13 Jbeta primers. Profiling relied on immunoSEQ multiplex PCR, and the TCRdb table lists in-frame clones only, not all of them. The table has about 190,000 clones, more than 70% seen once. Trimming pared 6 bases from V and 6 bases from J, leaving 14 bases between. The CDR3 spans 13 residues. Germline V gene data show CDR1 as MDHEN and CDR2 as SYDVKM. This rearrangement joins TRBV28 to TRBJ1-2; D is possibly TRBD1 (6 bases). This clonotype was obtained from a man younger than 45 in good health and CMV-seropositive. The sample was PBMCs. In DNA form, the CDR3 reads TGTGCCAGCAGCCCGGGGGGCAGGAATGGCTACACCTTC. Encoded protein: CASSPGGRNGYTF.